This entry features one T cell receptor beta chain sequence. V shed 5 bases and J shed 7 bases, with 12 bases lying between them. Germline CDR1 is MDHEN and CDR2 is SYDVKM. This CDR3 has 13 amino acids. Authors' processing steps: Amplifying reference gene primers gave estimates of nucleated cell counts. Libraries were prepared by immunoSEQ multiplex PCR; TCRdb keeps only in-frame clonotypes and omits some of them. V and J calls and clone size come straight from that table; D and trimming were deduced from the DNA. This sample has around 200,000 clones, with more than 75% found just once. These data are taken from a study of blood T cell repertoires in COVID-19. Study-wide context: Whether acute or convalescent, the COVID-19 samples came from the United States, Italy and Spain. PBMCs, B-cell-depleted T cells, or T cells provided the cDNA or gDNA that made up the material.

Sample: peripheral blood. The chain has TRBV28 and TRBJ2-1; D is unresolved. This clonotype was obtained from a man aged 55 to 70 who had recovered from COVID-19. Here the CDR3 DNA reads TGTGCCAGCAGTCCTAGTCGCGGTAATGAGCAGTTCTTC. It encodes CASSPSRGNEQFF.